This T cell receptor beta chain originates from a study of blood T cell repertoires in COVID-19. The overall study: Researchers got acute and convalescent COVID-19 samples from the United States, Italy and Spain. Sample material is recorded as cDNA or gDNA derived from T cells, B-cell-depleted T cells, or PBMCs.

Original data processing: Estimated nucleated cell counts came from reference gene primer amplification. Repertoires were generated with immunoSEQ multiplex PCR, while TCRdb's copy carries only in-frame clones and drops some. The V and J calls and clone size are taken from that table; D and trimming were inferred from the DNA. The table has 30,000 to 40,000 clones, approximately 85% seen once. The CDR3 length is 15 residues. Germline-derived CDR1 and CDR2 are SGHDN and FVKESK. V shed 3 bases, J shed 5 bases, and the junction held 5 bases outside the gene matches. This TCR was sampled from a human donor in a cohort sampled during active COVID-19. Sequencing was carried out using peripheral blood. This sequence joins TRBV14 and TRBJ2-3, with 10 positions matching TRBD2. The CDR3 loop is CASSHTSGVIDTQYF. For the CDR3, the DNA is TGTGCCAGCAGCCATACTAGCGGGGTAATAGATACGCAGTATTTT. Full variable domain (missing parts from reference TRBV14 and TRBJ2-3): EAGVTQFPSHSVIEKGQTVTLRCDPISGHDNLYWYRRVMGKEIKFLLHFVKESKQDESGMPNNRFLAERTGGTYSTLKVQPAELEDSGVYFCASSHTSGVIDTQYFGPGTRLTVL.